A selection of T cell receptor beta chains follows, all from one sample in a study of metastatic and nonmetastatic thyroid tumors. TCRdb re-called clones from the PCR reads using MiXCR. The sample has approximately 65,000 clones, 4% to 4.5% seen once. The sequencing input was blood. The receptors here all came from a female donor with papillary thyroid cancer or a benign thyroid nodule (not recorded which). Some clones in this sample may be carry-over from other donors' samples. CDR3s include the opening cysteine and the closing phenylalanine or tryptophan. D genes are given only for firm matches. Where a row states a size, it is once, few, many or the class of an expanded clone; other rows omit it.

TGTGCCAGTAGTTCGACAGGGGCGTGGGGCAATCAGCCCCAGCATTTT | CASSSTGAWGNQPQHF | TRBD1 | TRBJ1-5 | many | TRBV19
TGTGCCATTAGTAGCGGGACCACGGTCTACGAGCAGTACTTC | CAISSGTTVYEQYF | TRBD2 | TRBJ2-7 | - | TRBV12-3/TRBV12-4
TGTGCCAGCAGTGAGGCTAGAGGGAGTGCTGAGACCCAGTACTTC | CASSEARGSAETQYF | - | TRBJ2-5 | few | TRBV24-1
TGTGCCAGCAGCGTAGGGCTAGCGGGAGTTAGGGTCAATGAGCAGTTCTTC | CASSVGLAGVRVNEQFF | TRBD2 | TRBJ2-1 | many | TRBV9
TGTGCCACCAGTGATTTGTATGGGAGTTGGCAGTATTTT | CATSDLYGSWQYF | - | TRBJ2-3 | many | TRBV24-1
TGTGCCAGCAGCCAAACTGTTGCCCCCGAGGGCCTCCGGGAGACCCAGTACTTC | CASSQTVAPEGLRETQYF | - | TRBJ2-5 | many | TRBV3-1
TGTGCCAGCAGTGAACAGCAGAGTATTGAAGCTTTCTTT | CASSEQQSIEAFF | - | TRBJ1-1 | many | TRBV2
TGTGCCAGCAGTACTGAGGGGAGGGCTAATGAAAAACTGTTTTTT | CASSTEGRANEKLFF | - | TRBJ1-4 | many | TRBV6-1
TGTGCCAGCAGTCCGCACAAGGACGAGCAGTACTTC | CASSPHKDEQYF | - | TRBJ2-7 | few | TRBV28
TGCAGCCCCGAGATAGGGGAGACCCAGTACTTC | CSPEIGETQYF | - | TRBJ2-5 | many | TRBV29-1
TGTGCCAGCAGCTTAACAGGGTTAACTACCGTGGAGCTGTTTTTT | CASSLTGLTTVELFF | - | TRBJ2-2 | - | TRBV7-8
TGTGCCAGCTCACCAGGGGGGAACTCTGGGGCCAACGTCCTGACTTTC | CASSPGGNSGANVLTF | - | TRBJ2-6 | once | TRBV18
TGTGCCAGCAGCTTAGGGCGCGGCTACAATCAGCCCCAGCATTTT | CASSLGRGYNQPQHF | - | TRBJ1-5 | many | TRBV7-9
TGTGCCAGCAGTCCCTGGGACAGGGAGCCAAACATTCGGTACTTC | CASSPWDREPNIRYF | TRBD1 | TRBJ2-4 | many | TRBV28
TGTGCCAGCAGTCCACACTTGAGGAATCAGCCCCAGCATTTT | CASSPHLRNQPQHF | - | TRBJ1-5 | many | TRBV28
TGTGCCAGCAGCGTAGCCTCCGGGGAGACCCAGTACTTC | CASSVASGETQYF | - | TRBJ2-5 | many | TRBV9
TGTGCCAGCAGCCAAGCTTTAATTCAGCCCCAGCATTTT | CASSQALIQPQHF | - | TRBJ1-5 | - | TRBV3-2
TGTGCCACCAGTGACTACAGGGACTATGGCTACACCTTC | CATSDYRDYGYTF | - | TRBJ1-2 | - | TRBV24-1
TGTGCCAGTAGTATTGACGGACGGGGAAACACCATATATTTT | CASSIDGRGNTIYF | - | TRBJ1-3 | many | TRBV19
TGTGCCAGCAGAAGGGGGGACAGGGGCTCCAATGAGCAGTTCTTC | CASRRGDRGSNEQFF | TRBD1 | TRBJ2-1 | many | TRBV6-2/TRBV6-3
TGTGCCAGCAGTACAGAACAGGGAGGCAGGAACACTGAAGCTTTCTTT | CASSTEQGGRNTEAFF | - | TRBJ1-1 | many | TRBV2
TGTGCCAGCAGTTTATCGGAAACTTGGACAGAGAAGACGATTGAGCAGTACTTC | CASSLSETWTEKTIEQYF | - | TRBJ2-7 | - | TRBV28
TGTGCCTGGAGCCACAGTAGCGGAGCCTACAATGAGCAGTTCTTC | CAWSHSSGAYNEQFF | - | TRBJ2-1 | many | TRBV30
TGTGCCAGCAGAAACAGGTCCTCTAGCACAGATACGCAATATTTT | CASRNRSSSTDTQYF | - | TRBJ2-3 | few | TRBV28
TGTGCCAGCAGCCCACGGACAGGGAGGTTGGATTCACCCCTCCACTTT | CASSPRTGRLDSPLHF | TRBD1 | TRBJ1-6 | many | TRBV7-8
TGTGCCAGCAGTACATCCCTCCAGTTACGTCGTGGGTCCTACAATGAGCAGTTCTTC | CASSTSLQLRRGSYNEQFF | - | TRBJ2-1 | many | TRBV2
TGCAGCGTCAAAACGGGACTAGCGGACACCGGGGAGCTGTTTTTT | CSVKTGLADTGELFF | TRBD2 | TRBJ2-2 | few | TRBV29-1
TGCAGCGTTGCAGGCGCCGCGGGAGATAGTACAGATACGCAGTATTTT | CSVAGAAGDSTDTQYF | TRBD2 | TRBJ2-3 | few | TRBV29-1
TGTGCCAGCAGCTTGTCAGACAGGAACAATGAGCAGTTCTTC | CASSLSDRNNEQFF | - | TRBJ2-1 | many | TRBV7-8
TGTGCCAGCAGTCCTACCGACTCCAGCGGGACGACCAGGGGACAGGGGATCGAAGCTTTCTTT | CASSPTDSSGTTRGQGIEAFF | TRBD1 | TRBJ1-1 | - | TRBV28
TGTGCCAGCAGCTTAGATCGGGGAAACACCATATATTTT | CASSLDRGNTIYF | - | TRBJ1-3 | many | TRBV11-2
TGTGCCAGCAGTCCGCAACGGGACTCGAACACCGGGGAGCTGTTTTTT | CASSPQRDSNTGELFF | - | TRBJ2-2 | - | TRBV28
TGTGCCAGCAGCTTGGGACTAGCGGTATACAATGAGCAGTTCTTC | CASSLGLAVYNEQFF | TRBD2 | TRBJ2-1 | many | TRBV7-2
TGCAGTGCTAGAGTGTCAAGGGAGGGGAGTTACGAGCAGTACTTC | CSARVSREGSYEQYF | TRBD2 | TRBJ2-7 | many | TRBV20-1
TGTGCCTGGAGTGTGCCCGGGACCCCCGCTTCCGAGCAGTACTTC | CAWSVPGTPASEQYF | - | TRBJ2-7 | few | TRBV30
TGTGCCAGCAGGGGACTAGCGGGATGGTTTGGCTACAATGAGCAGTTCTTC | CASRGLAGWFGYNEQFF | TRBD2 | TRBJ2-1 | - | TRBV2
TGCAGTGCTAGGCCCTTAGCGGGAGGCCTCACAGATACGCAGTATTTT | CSARPLAGGLTDTQYF | TRBD2 | TRBJ2-3 | many | TRBV20-1
TGTGCCAGTAGAACGGGGCGACAGGTCGGTCAGCCACAGCATTTT | CASRTGRQVGQPQHF | - | TRBJ1-5 | few | TRBV19
TGTGCCAGCAGTGGATTAGGCGTCTCAACAAGTGAGCAGTTCTTC | CASSGLGVSTSEQFF | - | TRBJ2-1 | - | TRBV12-3/TRBV12-4
TGTGCCAGCAGACCCGGGGGTACGTGGCAGCCCCAGCATTTT | CASRPGGTWQPQHF | - | TRBJ1-5 | few | TRBV6-1
TGTGCCAGCAGTGGAGGGGCCCCCGGCGCTAATGAAAAACTGTTTTTT | CASSGGAPGANEKLFF | - | TRBJ1-4 | few | TRBV2
TGTGCCAGCAGCCACTATAACTATGGCTACACCTTC | CASSHYNYGYTF | - | TRBJ1-2 | many | TRBV7-2
TGCGCCAGCAGCCGGCCTCTTCTGGGGGCAAGGAACACCGGGGAGCTGTTTTTT | CASSRPLLGARNTGELFF | - | TRBJ2-2 | few | TRBV4-1
TGTGCCAGCTCTCGAAGCGTAGGGAGGAACACTGAAGCTTTCTTT | CASSRSVGRNTEAFF | - | TRBJ1-1 | few | TRBV18
TGTGCCAGCAGATCCAGTTTCAATGAGCAGTTCTTC | CASRSSFNEQFF | - | TRBJ2-1 | few | TRBV27
TGTGCCAGCAGCCCCTGGGGCAATGAGCAGTTCTTC | CASSPWGNEQFF | - | TRBJ2-1 | many | TRBV11-2
TGTGCCAGCAGTGAAGGATTGCAGGTGGAGGAGACCCAGTACTTC | CASSEGLQVEETQYF | - | TRBJ2-5 | many | TRBV2
TGTGCCTGGAGTGTGGGCGCCGGCTATGGCTACACCTTC | CAWSVGAGYGYTF | - | TRBJ1-2 | - | TRBV30
TGTGCCAGCAGCCTTATCGGGACAGGGGGCGCCAACGGGGAGCTGTTTTTT | CASSLIGTGGANGELFF | TRBD1 | TRBJ2-2 | many | TRBV13
TGTGCCAGCAGTCCCGGGACAGGGAGGGGACGACCTGGAAAACTGTTTTTT | CASSPGTGRGRPGKLFF | TRBD1 | TRBJ1-4 | many | TRBV12-3/TRBV12-4
TGTGCCATCGGGGGGACGCTACCCCCGTCCGGGGAGCTGTTTTTT | CAIGGTLPPSGELFF | - | TRBJ2-2 | many | TRBV10-3
TGTGCCACCAGTGAAGCGGACAGCGGCTCCTATGGCTACACCTTC | CATSEADSGSYGYTF | - | TRBJ1-2 | many | TRBV24-1
TGTGCCAGCAGCGTAGGGGGTCCTGGGGCCAACGTCCTGACTTTC | CASSVGGPGANVLTF | - | TRBJ2-6 | many | TRBV9
TGTGCCAGCTTCGGGGTGGAGACCCAGTACTTC | CASFGVETQYF | - | TRBJ2-5 | many | TRBV2
TGTGCCAGCAGCCGTCCTGGAGCGGCCTCTGGAAACACCATATATTTT | CASSRPGAASGNTIYF | - | TRBJ1-3 | many | TRBV7-9
TGTGCCAGCAAACTGGAAGAGACCCAGTACTTC | CASKLEETQYF | - | TRBJ2-5 | many | TRBV2
TGTGCCAGCAGTGCTCCGCAGGGAGGGCCTAGTGAGCAGTTCTTC | CASSAPQGGPSEQFF | TRBD2 | TRBJ2-1 | many | TRBV28
TGTGCCAAGGCACGGCTCAACACTGAAGCTTTCTTT | CAKARLNTEAFF | - | TRBJ1-1 | many | TRBV30
TGCGCCAGCAGCCAAGAGCCCCTGACAGGGATTTCCTACGAGCAGTACTTC | CASSQEPLTGISYEQYF | TRBD1 | TRBJ2-7 | few | TRBV4-1
TGTGCCTGGAGTGTACAGGGGGCTCACAATCAGCCCCAGCATTTT | CAWSVQGAHNQPQHF | TRBD1 | TRBJ1-5 | many | TRBV30